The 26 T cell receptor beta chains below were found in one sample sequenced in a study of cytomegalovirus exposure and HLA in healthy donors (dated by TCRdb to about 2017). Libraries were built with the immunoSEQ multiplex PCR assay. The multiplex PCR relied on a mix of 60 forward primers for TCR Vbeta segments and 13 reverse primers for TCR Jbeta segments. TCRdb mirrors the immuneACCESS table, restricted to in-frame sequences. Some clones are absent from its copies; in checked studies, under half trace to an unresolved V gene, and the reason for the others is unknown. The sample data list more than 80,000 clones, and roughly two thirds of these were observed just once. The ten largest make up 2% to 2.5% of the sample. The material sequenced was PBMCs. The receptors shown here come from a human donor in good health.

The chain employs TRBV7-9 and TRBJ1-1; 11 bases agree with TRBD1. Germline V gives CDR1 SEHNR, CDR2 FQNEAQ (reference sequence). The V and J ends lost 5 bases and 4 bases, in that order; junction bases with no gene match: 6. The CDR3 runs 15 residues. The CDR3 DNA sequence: TGTGCCAGCAGCGGACAGGGGGCCTTGGGCACTGAAGCTTTCTTT. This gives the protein CASSGQGALGTEAFF.

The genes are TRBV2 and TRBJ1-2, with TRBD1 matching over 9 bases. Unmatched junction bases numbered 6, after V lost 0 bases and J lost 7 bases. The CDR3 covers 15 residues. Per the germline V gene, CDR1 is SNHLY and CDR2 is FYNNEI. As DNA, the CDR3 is TGTGCCAGCAGTGAAGCGCTGGGACAGGGTCTTGGCTACACCTTC. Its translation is CASSEALGQGLGYTF.

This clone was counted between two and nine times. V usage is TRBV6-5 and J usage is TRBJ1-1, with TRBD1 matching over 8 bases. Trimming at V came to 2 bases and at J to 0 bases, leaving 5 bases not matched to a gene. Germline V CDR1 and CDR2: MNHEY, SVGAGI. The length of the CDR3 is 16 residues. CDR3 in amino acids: CASSYRQGYLNTEAFF. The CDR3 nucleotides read TGTGCCAGCAGTTACAGACAGGGGTACTTGAACACTGAAGCTTTCTTT.

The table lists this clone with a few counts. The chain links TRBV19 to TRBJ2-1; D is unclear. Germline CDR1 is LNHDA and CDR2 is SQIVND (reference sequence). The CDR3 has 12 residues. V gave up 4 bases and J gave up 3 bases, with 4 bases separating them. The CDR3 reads CASSNGYNEQFF. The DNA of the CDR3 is TGTGCCAGTAGTAACGGCTACAATGAGCAGTTCTTC.

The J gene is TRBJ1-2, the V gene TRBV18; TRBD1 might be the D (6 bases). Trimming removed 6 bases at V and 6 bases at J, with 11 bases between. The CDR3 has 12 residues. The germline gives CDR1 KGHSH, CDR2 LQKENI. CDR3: CASSPDRHGYTF. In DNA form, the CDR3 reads TGTGCCAGCTCTCCTGACAGGCATGGCTACACCTTC.

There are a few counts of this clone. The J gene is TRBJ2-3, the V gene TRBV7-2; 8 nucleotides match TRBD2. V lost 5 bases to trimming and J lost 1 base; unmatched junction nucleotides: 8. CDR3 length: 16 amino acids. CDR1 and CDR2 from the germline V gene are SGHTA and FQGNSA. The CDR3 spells CASSPRKAGGTDTQYF. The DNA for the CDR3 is TGTGCCAGCAGCCCCAGAAAAGCGGGGGGCACAGATACGCAGTATTTT.

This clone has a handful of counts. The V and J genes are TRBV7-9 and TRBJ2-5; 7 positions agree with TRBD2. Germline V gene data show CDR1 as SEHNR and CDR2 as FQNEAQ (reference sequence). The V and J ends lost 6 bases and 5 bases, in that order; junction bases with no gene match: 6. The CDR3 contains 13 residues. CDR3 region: CASRQDGGETQYF. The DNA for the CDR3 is TGTGCCAGCAGGCAGGACGGGGGGGAGACCCAGTACTTC. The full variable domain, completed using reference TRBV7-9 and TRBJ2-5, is DTGVSQNPRHKITKRGQNVTFRCDPISEHNRLYWYRQTLGQGPEFLTYFQNEAQLEKSRLLSDRFSAERPKGSFSTLEIQRTEQGDSAMYLCASRQDGGETQYFGPGTRLLVL.

The DNA for the CDR3 is TGTGCCAGCAGTGTGCCAGGGGGCAATCAGCCCCAGCATTTT. Translation: CASSVPGGNQPQHF. The chain combines TRBV2 with TRBJ1-5, with a possible D match to TRBD1 (6 bases). Germline V gene data show CDR1 as SNHLY and CDR2 as FYNNEI. CDR3 length equals 14 residues. Trimming shortened V by 4 bases and J by 2 bases, and 9 bases separated the two germline ends.

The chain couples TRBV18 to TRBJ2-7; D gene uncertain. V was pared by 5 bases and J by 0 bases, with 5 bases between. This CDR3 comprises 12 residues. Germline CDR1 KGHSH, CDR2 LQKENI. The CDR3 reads CASSTSSYEQYF. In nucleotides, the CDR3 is TGTGCCAGCTCAACGAGCTCCTACGAGCAGTACTTC.

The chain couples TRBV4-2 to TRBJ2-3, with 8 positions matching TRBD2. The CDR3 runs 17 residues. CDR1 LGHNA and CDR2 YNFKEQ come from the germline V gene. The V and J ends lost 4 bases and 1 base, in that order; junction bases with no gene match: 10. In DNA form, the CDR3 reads TGTGCCAGCAGCCTTACCACCCGGGGGGGAGGCACAGATACGCAGTATTTT. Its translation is CASSLTTRGGGTDTQYF.

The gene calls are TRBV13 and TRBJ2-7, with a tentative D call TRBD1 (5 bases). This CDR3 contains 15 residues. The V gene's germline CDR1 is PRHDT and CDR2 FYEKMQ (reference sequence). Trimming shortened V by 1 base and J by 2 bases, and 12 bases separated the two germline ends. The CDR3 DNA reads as TGTGCCAGCAGCTTAGCTAGGGGCACTACCTACGAGCAGTACTTC. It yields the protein CASSLARGTTYEQYF.

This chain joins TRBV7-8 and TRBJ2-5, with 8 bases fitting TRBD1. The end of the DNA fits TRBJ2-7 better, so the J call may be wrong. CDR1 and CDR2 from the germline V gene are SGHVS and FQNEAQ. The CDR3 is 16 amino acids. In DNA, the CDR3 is TGTGCCAGCAGCTTAGTGGGACAGGACCCCTCCTACGAGCAGTACTTC. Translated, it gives CASSLVGQDPSYEQYF.

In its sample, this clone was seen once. The CDR3 DNA is TGTGCCACCAGCAGGCAGCGGGGGGGCGACACCTACGAGCAGTACTTC. Encoded protein: CATSRQRGGDTYEQYF. The chain couples TRBV15 to TRBJ2-7; 10 bases agree with TRBD2. CDR3 length: 16 residues. V gave up 3 bases and J gave up 2 bases; unmatched junction bases: 7. Per the germline V gene, CDR1 is LNHNV and CDR2 is YYDKDF (reference sequence).

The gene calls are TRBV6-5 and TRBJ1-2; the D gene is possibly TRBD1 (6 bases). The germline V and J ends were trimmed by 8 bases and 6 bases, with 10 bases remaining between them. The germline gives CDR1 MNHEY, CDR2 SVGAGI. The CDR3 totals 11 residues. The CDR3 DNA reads TGTGCCAGCGGGAGACAGGATGGCTACACCTTC. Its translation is CASGRQDGYTF.

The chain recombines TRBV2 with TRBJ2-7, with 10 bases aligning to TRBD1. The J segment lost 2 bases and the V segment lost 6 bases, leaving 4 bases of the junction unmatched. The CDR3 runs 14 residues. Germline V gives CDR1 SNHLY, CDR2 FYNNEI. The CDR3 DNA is TGTGCCAGCAGACCCGGGACAGGGGCCTACGAGCAGTACTTC. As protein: CASRPGTGAYEQYF.

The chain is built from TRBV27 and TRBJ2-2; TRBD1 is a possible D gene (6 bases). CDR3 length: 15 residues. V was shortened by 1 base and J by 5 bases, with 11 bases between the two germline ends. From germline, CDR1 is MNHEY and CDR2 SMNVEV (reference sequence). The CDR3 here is CASSLCNRVTGELFF. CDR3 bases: TGTGCCAGCAGTTTATGTAACAGGGTGACCGGGGAGCTGTTTTTT.

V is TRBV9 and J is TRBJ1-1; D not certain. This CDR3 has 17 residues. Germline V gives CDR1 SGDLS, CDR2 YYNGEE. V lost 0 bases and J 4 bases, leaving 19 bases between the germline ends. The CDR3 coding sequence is TGTGCCAGCAGCGTAGGAGGCCGCACTAGTCTGGGCACTGAAGCTTTCTTT. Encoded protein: CASSVGGRTSLGTEAFF.

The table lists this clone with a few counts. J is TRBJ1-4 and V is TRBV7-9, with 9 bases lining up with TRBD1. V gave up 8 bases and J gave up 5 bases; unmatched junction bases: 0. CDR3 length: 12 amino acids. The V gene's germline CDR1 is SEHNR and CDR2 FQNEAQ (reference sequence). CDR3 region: CASGTGNEKLFF. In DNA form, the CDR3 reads TGTGCCAGCGGGACAGGGAATGAAAAACTGTTTTTT.

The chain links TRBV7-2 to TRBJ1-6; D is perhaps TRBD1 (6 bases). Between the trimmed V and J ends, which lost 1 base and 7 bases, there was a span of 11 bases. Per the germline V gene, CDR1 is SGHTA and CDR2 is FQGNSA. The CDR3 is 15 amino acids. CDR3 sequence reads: CASSLVRGSNSPLHF. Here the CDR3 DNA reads TGTGCCAGCAGCTTAGTGAGGGGGTCAAATTCACCCCTCCACTTT. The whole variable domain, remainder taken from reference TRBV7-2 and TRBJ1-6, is GAGVSQSPSNKVTEKGKDVELRCDPISGHTALYWYRQSLGQGLEFLIYFQGNSAPDKSGLPSDRFSAERTGGSVSTLTIQRTQQEDSAVYLCASSLVRGSNSPLHFGNGTRLTVT.

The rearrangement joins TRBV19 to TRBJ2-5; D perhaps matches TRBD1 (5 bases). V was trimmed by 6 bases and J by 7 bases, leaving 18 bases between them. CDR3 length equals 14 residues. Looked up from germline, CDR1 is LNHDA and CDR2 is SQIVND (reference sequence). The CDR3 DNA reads TGTGCCAGTAGAGGGGCCGGCCCAACGGGGACCCAGTACTTC. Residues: CASRGAGPTGTQYF. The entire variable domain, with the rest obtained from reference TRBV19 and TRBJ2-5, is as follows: DGGITQSPKYLFRKEGQNVTLSCEQNLNHDAMYWYRQDPGQGLRLIYYSQIVNDFQKGDIAEGYSVSREKKESFPLTVTSAQKNPTAFYLCASRGAGPTGTQYFGPGTRLLVL.

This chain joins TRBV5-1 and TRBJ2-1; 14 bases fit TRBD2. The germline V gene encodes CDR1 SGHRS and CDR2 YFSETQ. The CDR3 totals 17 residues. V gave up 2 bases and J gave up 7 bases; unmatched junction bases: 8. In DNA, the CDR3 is TGCGCCAGCAGCTTTGGGAGGACTAGCGGGGGGATAAATGAGCAGTTCTTC. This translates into CASSFGRTSGGINEQFF.

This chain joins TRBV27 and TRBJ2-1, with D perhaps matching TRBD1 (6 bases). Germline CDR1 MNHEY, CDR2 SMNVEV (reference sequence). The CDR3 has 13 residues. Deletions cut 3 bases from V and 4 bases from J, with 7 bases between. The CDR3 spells CASSFTGYNEQFF. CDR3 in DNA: TGTGCCAGCAGTTTTACAGGGTACAATGAGCAGTTCTTC.

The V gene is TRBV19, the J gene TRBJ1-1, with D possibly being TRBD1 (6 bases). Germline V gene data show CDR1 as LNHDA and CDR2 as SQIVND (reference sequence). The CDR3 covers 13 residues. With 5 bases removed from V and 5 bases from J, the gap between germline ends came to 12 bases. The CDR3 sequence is CASSYRADTEAFF. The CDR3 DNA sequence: TGTGCCAGTAGTTACAGGGCGGATACTGAAGCTTTCTTT.

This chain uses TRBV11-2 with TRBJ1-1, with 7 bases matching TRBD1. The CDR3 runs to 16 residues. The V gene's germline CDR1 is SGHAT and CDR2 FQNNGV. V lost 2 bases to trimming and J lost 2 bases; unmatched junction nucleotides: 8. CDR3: CASSLSPRQGNTEAFF. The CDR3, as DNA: TGTGCCAGCAGCTTATCCCCCAGACAGGGAAACACTGAAGCTTTCTTT.

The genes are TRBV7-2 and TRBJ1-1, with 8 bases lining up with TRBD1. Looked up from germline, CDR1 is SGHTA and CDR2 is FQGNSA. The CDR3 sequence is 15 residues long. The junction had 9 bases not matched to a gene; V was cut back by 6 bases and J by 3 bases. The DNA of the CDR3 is TGTGCCAGCAGAGAACAGGGGGAAAGGGACACTGAAGCTTTCTTT. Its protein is CASREQGERDTEAFF.

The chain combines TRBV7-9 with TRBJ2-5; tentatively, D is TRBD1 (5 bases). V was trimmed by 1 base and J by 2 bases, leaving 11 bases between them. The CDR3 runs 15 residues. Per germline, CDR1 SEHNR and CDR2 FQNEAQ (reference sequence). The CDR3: CASSLEGRAQETQYF. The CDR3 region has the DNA TGTGCCAGCAGCTTAGAGGGCAGGGCTCAAGAGACCCAGTACTTC.